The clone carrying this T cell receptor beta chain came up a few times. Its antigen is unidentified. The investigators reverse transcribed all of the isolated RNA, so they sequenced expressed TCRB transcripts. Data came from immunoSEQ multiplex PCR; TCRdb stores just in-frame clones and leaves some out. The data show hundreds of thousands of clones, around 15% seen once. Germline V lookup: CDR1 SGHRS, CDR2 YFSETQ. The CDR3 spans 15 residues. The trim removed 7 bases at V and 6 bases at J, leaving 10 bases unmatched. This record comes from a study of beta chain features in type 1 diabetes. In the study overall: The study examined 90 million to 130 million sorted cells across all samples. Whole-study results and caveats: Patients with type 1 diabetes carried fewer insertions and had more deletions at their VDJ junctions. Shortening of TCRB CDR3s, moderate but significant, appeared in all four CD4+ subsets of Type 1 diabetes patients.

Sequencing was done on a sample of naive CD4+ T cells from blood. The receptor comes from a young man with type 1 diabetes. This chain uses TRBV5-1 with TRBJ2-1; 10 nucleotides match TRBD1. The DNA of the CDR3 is TGCGCCAGCTTCTCCGCGGACAGGGGGTTCAATGAGCAGTTCTTC. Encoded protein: CASFSADRGFNEQFF.